The clone carrying this TCR beta chain was detected once. Repertoires were generated with immunoSEQ multiplex PCR, while TCRdb's copy carries only in-frame clones and drops some. The sample lists tens of thousands of clones, 84% occurring once. Germline V lookup: CDR1 GTSNPN, CDR2 SVGIG (reference sequence). This CDR3 has 15 amino acids. The V and J ends lost 3 bases and 0 bases respectively, with 12 bases between them. These data are taken from a study of OX40 agonist ivuxolimab in advanced cancers. This chain uses TRBV30 with TRBJ1-3, with D unresolved. This specimen consisted of CD4+ or CD8+ T cells sorted from blood, obtained in a trial of the OX40 agonist ivuxolimab. This clonotype was obtained from an adult with an advanced solid tumor such as melanoma, head and neck, liver or kidney cancer. CDR3 bases: TGTGCCTGGAGCAAGATTCGCAACTCTGGAAACACCATATATTTT. It translates to CAWSKIRNSGNTIYF.